What follows describes a single T cell receptor (beta chain). Its target is unknown. This entry comes from a study of T cells in tumors after PD-1 blockade. About the research overall: Patients had no prior checkpoint blockade, systemic immunosuppressants, or anti-cancer therapy within 4 weeks. Mean per tumor sample: 25,000 or so templates (roughly 554-100,000), more than 6,000 unique clonotypes. Overall study findings and caveats: Blood contained approximately 40% of the tumor's TCR clonotypes.

Some clones are missing from TCRdb's copy, which holds only in-frame ones; the method was immunoSEQ multiplex PCR. The sample carries roughly 4,500 clones, nearly 75% recorded once. Time point defined: first of two pre-therapy site-matched biopsies two to three months apart. This CDR3 spans 13 amino acids. The V gene's germline CDR1 is SGHNT and CDR2 YENEEA. The V end was cut by 0 bases, the J end by 4 bases, with 6 bases between. V and J are TRBV11-3 and TRBJ2-5; D remains ambiguous. The sequencing here drew on tumor tissue, taken before anti-PD-1 treatment. This TCR was recovered from a human donor with basal cell carcinoma. The CDR3 region has the DNA TGTGCCAGCAGCTTAGACTGGCGAGAGACCCAGTACTTC. This gives the protein CASSLDWRETQYF.